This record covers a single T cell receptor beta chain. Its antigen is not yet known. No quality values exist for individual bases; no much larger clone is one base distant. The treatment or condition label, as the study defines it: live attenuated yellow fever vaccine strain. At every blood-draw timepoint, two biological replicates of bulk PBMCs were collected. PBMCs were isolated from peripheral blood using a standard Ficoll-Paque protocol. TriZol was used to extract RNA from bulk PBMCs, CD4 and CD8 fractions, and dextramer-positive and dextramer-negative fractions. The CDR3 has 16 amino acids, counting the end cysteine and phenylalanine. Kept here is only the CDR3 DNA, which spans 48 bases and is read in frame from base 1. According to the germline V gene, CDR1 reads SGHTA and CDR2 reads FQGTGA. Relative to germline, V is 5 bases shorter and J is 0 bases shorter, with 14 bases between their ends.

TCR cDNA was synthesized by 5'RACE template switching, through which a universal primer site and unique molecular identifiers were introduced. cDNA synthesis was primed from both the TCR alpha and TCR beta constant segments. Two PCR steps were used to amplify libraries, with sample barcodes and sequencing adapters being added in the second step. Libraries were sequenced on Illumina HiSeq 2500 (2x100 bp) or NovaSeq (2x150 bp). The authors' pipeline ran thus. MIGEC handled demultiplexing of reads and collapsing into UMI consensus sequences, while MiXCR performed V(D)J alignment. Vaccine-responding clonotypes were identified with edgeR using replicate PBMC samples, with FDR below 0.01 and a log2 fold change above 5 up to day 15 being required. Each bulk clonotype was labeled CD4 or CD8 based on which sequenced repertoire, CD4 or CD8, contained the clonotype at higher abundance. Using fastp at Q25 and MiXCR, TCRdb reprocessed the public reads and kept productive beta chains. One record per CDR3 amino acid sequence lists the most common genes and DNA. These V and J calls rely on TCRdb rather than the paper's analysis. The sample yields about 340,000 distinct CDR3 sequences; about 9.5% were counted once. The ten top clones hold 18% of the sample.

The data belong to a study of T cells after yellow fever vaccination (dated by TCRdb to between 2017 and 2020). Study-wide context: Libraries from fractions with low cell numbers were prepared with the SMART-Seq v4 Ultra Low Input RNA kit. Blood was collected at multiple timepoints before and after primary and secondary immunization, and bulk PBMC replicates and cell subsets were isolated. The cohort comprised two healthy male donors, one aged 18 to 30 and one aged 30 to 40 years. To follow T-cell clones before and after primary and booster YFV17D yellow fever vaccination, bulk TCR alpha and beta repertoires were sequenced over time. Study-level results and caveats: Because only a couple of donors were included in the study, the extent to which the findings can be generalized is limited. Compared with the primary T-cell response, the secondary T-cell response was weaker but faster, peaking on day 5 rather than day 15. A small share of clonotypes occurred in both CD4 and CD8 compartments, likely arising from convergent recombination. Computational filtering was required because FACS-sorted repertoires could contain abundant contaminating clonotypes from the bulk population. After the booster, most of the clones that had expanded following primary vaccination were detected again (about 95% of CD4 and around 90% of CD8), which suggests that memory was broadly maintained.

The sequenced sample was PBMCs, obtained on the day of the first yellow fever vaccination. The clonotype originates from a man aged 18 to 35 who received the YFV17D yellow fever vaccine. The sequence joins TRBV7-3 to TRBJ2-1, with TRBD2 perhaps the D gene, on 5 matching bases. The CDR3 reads CASSLWPGSSYNEQFF. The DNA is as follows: TGTGCCAGCAGCCTCTGGCCTGGGAGCTCCTACAATGAGCAGTTCTTC.